This T cell receptor (beta chain) was found in a study of monozygotic twins with inflammatory bowel disease. Study findings and constraints: On the inverse Simpson index, IBD patients scored lower for TCRbeta diversity than healthy co-twins.

TCRdb derives one entry per CDR3 protein from the 5' RACE reads, leaving out DNA. Here the sample table reports over 90,000 distinct CDR3 sequences. The CDR3 contains 13 residues. The germline CDR1 and CDR2 sequences are SGHTA and FQGNSA. About this clonotype: What it binds is unknown.

The sample comprised blood. The chain carries TRBV7-2 and TRBJ2-7; with no DNA, the TCRdb D assignment of TRBD2 cannot be verified. This TCR was sampled from a human donor with ulcerative colitis or Crohn's disease, or a healthy co-twin of an affected twin (not recorded which). The CDR3: CASSVGRAYEQYF.